The rows below give T cell receptor beta chains drawn from one sample of a study of beta chain features in type 1 diabetes. Data came from immunoSEQ multiplex PCR; TCRdb stores just in-frame clones and leaves some out. The sample shows about 250,000 clones, 11% of them seen only once. Sequencing used naive CD4+ T cells from blood. The receptors derive from a young man with type 1 diabetes. Each CDR3 is given with its conserved first and last residue. The order of the fields is V gene, J gene, clone size, D gene, CDR3 protein, CDR3 DNA. A D gene is named only where the DNA matches it firmly. Size values are once, few and many counts, or a class for expanded clones, and some rows have none.

TRBV5-1	TRBJ2-5	few	TRBD1	CATSGQGQETQYF	TGCGCCACCTCGGGACAGGGCCAAGAGACCCAGTACTTC
TRBV7-2	TRBJ2-3	few	TRBD2	CASSISGGPDTQYF	TGTGCCAGCAGCATTAGCGGGGGGCCGGATACGCAGTATTTT
TRBV18	TRBJ2-7	-	-	CASSPYYGYEQYF	TGTGCCAGCTCACCCTATTACGGGTACGAGCAGTACTTC
TRBV2	TRBJ1-1	few	-	CASRPTVTEAFF	TGTGCCAGCAGGCCAACTGTCACTGAAGCTTTCTTT
TRBV11-1	TRBJ2-1	few	-	CASSSYQQVFEQFF	TGTGCCAGCAGCTCCTACCAACAGGTTTTTGAGCAGTTCTTC
TRBV30	TRBJ1-5	few	-	CAWSVRGNQPQHF	TGTGCCTGGAGTGTGCGCGGCAATCAGCCCCAGCATTTT
TRBV11-2	TRBJ2-3	-	-	CASSLAGTDTQYF	TGTGCCAGCAGCTTGGCAGGAACAGATACGCAGTATTTT
TRBV9	TRBJ2-1	-	-	CASSVEEGHNEQFF	TGTGCCAGCAGCGTAGAGGAGGGACACAATGAGCAGTTCTTC
TRBV6-5	TRBJ2-3	-	TRBD2	CASSYSLADGTQYF	TGTGCCAGCAGTTACTCCCTAGCGGACGGTACGCAGTATTTT
TRBV19	TRBJ2-6	few	-	CASSRSAGANVLTF	TGTGCCAGTAGTAGGTCGGCTGGGGCCAACGTCCTGACTTTC
TRBV7-9	TRBJ1-1	few	-	CASLQGESEAFF	TGTGCCAGCCTCCAGGGTGAGAGTGAAGCTTTCTTT
TRBV15	TRBJ1-4	-	-	CATSREVGGEKLFF	TGTGCCACCAGCAGAGAGGTGGGAGGAGAAAAACTGTTTTTT
TRBV5-1	TRBJ1-4	-	-	CASSLGRTTNEKLFF	TGCGCCAGCAGCTTGGGTCGCACTACGAATGAAAAACTGTTTTTT
TRBV10-3	TRBJ2-7	few	TRBD1	CAISERGQGFYEQYF	TGTGCCATCAGTGAGAGGGGACAGGGTTTCTACGAGCAGTACTTC
TRBV2	TRBJ1-4	-	TRBD1	CASGQGQGDEKLFF	TGTGCCAGCGGTCAGGGACAGGGGGACGAAAAACTGTTTTTT
TRBV19	TRBJ2-6	few	-	CASTWAIPGANVLTF	TGTGCCAGTACCTGGGCGATACCCGGGGCCAACGTCCTGACTTTC
TRBV5-1	TRBJ1-2	few	-	CASSLDTGNYGYTF	TGCGCCAGCAGCTTGGATACAGGGAACTATGGCTACACCTTC
TRBV9	TRBJ1-6	few	TRBD1	CASSARTGWNSPLHF	TGTGCCAGCAGCGCCCGGACAGGGTGGAATTCACCCCTCCACTTT
TRBV21-1	TRBJ1-1	few	-	CASSTPRGKGTEAFF	TGTGCCAGCAGCACTCCCAGGGGAAAGGGCACTGAAGCTTTCTTT
TRBV18	TRBJ1-2	-	-	CASSPSGGADGYTF	TGTGCCAGCTCACCATCTGGGGGCGCGGATGGCTACACCTTC
TRBV5-1	TRBJ2-5	few	-	CASSLGGSGGTQYF	TGCGCCAGCAGCTTAGGCGGCAGTGGAGGGACCCAGTACTTC
TRBV9	TRBJ2-1	-	TRBD2	CASSVGLAAYNEQFF	TGTGCCAGCAGCGTCGGACTAGCAGCCTACAATGAGCAGTTCTTC
TRBV7-2	TRBJ1-2	-	-	CASSLDGGFYGYTF	TGTGCCAGCAGCTTAGACGGAGGTTTCTATGGCTACACCTTC
TRBV15	TRBJ2-7	-	-	CATSRDYGRVGSYEQYF	TGTGCCACCAGCAGAGATTATGGAAGGGTTGGGAGCTACGAGCAGTACTTC
TRBV10-3	TRBJ2-2	few	-	CAISEGQSGELFF	TGTGCCATCAGTGAGGGACAGAGCGGGGAGCTGTTTTTT
TRBV28	TRBJ2-7	-	TRBD1	CASSFLTGKAYEQYF	TGTGCCAGCAGTTTCCTGACAGGGAAGGCCTACGAGCAGTACTTC
TRBV9	TRBJ2-1	-	-	CASSRTPPTSTYNEQFF	TGTGCCAGCAGTCGTACCCCCCCCACTAGCACCTACAATGAGCAGTTCTTC
TRBV9	TRBJ1-1	-	-	CASSLGLMNTEAFF	TGTGCCAGCAGCCTCGGTCTCATGAACACTGAAGCTTTCTTT
TRBV15	TRBJ2-1	few	-	CATSSRVDNEQFF	TGTGCCACCAGCAGCAGGGTCGACAATGAGCAGTTCTTC
TRBV6-5	TRBJ1-2	-	TRBD1	CASSRTGGLDGYTF	TGTGCCAGCAGTCGGACAGGGGGCCTCGATGGCTACACCTTC
TRBV5-1	TRBJ1-1	few	TRBD1	CASSTDVWDRGSGTEAFF	TGCGCCAGCAGCACGGACGTTTGGGACAGGGGATCGGGCACTGAAGCTTTCTTT